The 8 T cell receptor beta chains below were found in one sample sequenced in a study of Ad26.COV2.S vaccination and SARS-CoV-2 variants. The method was immunoSEQ multiplex PCR; TCRdb's version includes in-frame clones alone and lacks a portion of them. The sample consists of around 450,000 clones, roughly nine tenths of them appearing once. As to treatment: some 20 received Ad26.COV2.S at low or high dose, single or two shots; 5 received placebo; per-sample allocation not given. Samples were taken on day 63 after the first vaccine or placebo injection. Source: peripheral blood, taken in a trial of Ad26.COV2.S vaccine versus placebo. These receptors originate from a person aged 18-65 years who received the Ad26.COV2.S COVID-19 vaccine or a placebo.

This chain links TRBV10-3 with TRBJ2-1; D uncertain. With 3 bases removed from V and 4 bases from J, the gap between germline ends came to 7 bases. The CDR3 is 13 amino acids. Germline V CDR1 and CDR2: ENHRY, SYGVKD. Here the CDR3 DNA reads TGTGCCATCAGTGATCGAGGATACAATGAGCAGTTCTTC. Protein sequence: CAISDRGYNEQFF.

This sequence joins TRBV7-2 and TRBJ2-1, with a weak D call TRBD1 (5 bases). Germline lookup yields CDR1 SGHTA and CDR2 FQGNSA. CDR3 size: 13 residues. V dropped 1 base and J dropped 7 bases, with 8 bases sitting between them. CDR3 loop: CASSLGGPNEQFF. DNA for the CDR3: TGTGCCAGCAGCTTAGGGGGCCCGAATGAGCAGTTCTTC. The full variable domain, with the rest looked up from reference TRBV7-2 and TRBJ2-1, is GAGVSQSPSNKVTEKGKDVELRCDPISGHTALYWYRQSLGQGLEFLIYFQGNSAPDKSGLPSDRFSAERTGGSVSTLTIQRTQQEDSAVYLCASSLGGPNEQFFGPGTRLTVL.

V is TRBV5-6 and J is TRBJ1-2; D possibly corresponds to TRBD1 (6 bases). The CDR3 is made up of 13 amino acids. Germline V gene sequence: CDR1 SGHDT, CDR2 YYEEEE. Trimming left V 1 base short and J 8 bases short, with 12 bases between. The CDR3 DNA follows: TGTGCCAGCAGCTTGAGTCCAGGGGAGGGCTACACCTTC. Residues: CASSLSPGEGYTF.

This chain links TRBV10-1 with TRBJ2-5; 13 nucleotides agree with TRBD2. This CDR3 region has 19 residues. Trimming took 4 bases from V and 1 from J; bases not matched to a gene: 12. Germline loops: CDR1 WNHNN, CDR2 SYGVQD (reference sequence). The CDR3 is CASSGRGLAGVECQETQYF. DNA of the CDR3: TGCGCCAGCAGTGGCCGCGGACTAGCGGGAGTAGAGTGCCAAGAGACCCAGTACTTC.

This chain joins TRBV5-6 and TRBJ2-7; possibly TRBD1 for D (5 bases). V was trimmed by 4 bases and J by 4 bases, leaving 24 bases between them. There are 17 residues in the CDR3. Germline assignment: CDR1 SGHDT and CDR2 YYEEEE. The CDR3: CASSPSPAQGGEYEQYV. In DNA, the CDR3 is TGTGCCAGCAGCCCATCCCCTGCGCAGGGTGGGGAATACGAGCAGTACGTC.

This clone has just a few counts. CDR3 amino acids: CASSLGDREDEKLFF. CDR3 sequence (DNA): TGTGCCAGCAGCTTAGGGGACAGGGAGGATGAAAAACTGTTTTTT. The chain combines TRBV7-9 with TRBJ1-4; 9 bases match TRBD1. The J segment lost 6 bases and the V segment lost 1 base, leaving 3 bases of the junction unmatched. CDR3 length: 15 residues. The germline V gene encodes CDR1 SEHNR and CDR2 FQNEAQ (reference sequence).

This clone has more than one count but fewer than ten. The J gene is TRBJ1-2, the V gene TRBV6-5, with 8 bases identical to TRBD1. Germline V gene sequence: CDR1 MNHEY, CDR2 SVGAGI. The CDR3 has 13 amino acids. The junction had 8 bases not matched to a gene; V was cut back by 6 bases and J by 8 bases. The CDR3 DNA reads as TGTGCCAGCAGACAAACAGGGGGTAAGGGCTACACCTTC. Translation gives CASRQTGGKGYTF.

The chain recombines TRBV6-7 with TRBJ1-1; weak D call: TRBD1 (6 bases). TRBV6-7 is sorted into the ORF group, with uncertain function. The CDR3 extends over 18 amino acids. V was pared by 6 bases and J by 2 bases, with 25 bases between. This CDR3 reads CASSSSGERGQDNTEAFF. CDR3 DNA sequence: TGTGCCAGCAGCTCTTCCGGGGAGCGGGGGCAAGACAACACTGAAGCTTTCTTT.